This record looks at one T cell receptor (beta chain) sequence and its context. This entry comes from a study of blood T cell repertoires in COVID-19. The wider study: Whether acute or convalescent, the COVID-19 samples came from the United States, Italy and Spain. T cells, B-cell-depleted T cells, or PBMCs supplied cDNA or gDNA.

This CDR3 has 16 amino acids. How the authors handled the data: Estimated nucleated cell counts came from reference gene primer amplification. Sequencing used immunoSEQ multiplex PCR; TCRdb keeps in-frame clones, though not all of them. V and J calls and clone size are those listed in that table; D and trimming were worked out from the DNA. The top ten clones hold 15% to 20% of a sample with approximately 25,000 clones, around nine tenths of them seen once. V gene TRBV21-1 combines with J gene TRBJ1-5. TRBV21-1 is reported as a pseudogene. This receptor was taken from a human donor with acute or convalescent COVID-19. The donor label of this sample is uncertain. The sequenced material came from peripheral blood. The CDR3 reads CASSKKEGFSNQPQHF. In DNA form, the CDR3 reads TGTGCCAGCAGCAAAAAGGAGGGATTCAGCAATCAGCCCCAGCATTTT.